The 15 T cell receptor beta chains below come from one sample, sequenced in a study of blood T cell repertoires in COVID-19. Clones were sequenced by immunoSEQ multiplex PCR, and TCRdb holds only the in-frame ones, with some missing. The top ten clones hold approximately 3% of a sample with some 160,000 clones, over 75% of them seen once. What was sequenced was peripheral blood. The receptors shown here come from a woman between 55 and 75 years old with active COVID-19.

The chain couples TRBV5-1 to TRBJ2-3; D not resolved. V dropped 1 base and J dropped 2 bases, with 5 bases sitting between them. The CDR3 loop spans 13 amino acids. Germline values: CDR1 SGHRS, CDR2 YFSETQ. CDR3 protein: CASSLKATDTQYF. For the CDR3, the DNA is TGCGCCAGCAGCTTGAAAGCCACAGATACGCAGTATTTT.

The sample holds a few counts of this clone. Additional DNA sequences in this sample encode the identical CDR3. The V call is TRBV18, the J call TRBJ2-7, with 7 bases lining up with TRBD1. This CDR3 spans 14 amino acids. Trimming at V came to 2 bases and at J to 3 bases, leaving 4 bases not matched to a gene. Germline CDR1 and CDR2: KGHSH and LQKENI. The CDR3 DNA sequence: TGTGCCAGCTCACCAGACAGGGCAAGCTACGAGCAGTACTTC. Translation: CASSPDRASYEQYF.

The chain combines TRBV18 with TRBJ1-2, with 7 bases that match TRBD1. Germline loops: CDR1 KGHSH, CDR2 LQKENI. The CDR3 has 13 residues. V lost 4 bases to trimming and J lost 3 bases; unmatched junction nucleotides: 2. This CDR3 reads CASSQQGYYGYTF. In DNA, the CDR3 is TGTGCCAGCTCACAACAGGGGTACTATGGCTACACCTTC.

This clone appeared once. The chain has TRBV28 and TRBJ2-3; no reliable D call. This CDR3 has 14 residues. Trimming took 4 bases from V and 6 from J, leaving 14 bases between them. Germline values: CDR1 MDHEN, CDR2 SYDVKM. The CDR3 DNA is TGTGCCAGCAGTTCGACTGGAGAGTTCGATACGCAGTATTTT. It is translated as CASSSTGEFDTQYF.

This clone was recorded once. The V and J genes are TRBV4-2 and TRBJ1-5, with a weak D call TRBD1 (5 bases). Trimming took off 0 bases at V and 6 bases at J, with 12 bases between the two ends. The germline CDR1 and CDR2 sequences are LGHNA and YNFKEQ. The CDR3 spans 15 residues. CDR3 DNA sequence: TGTGCCAGCAGCCAAGATGAAGGGGTGCGTCAGCCCCAGCATTTT. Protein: CASSQDEGVRQPQHF.

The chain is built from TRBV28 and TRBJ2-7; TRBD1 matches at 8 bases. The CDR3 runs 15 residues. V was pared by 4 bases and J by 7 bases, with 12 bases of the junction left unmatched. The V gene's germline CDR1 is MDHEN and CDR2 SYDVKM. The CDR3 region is CASSSSGQGAREQYF. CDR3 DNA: TGTGCCAGCAGTTCCTCGGGGCAGGGGGCGAGGGAGCAGTACTTC.

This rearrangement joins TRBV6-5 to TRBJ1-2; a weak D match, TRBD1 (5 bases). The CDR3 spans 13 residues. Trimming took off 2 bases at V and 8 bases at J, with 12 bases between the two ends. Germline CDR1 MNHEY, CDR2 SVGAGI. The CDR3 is CASSYGSGVGYTF. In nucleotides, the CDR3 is TGTGCCAGCAGTTACGGGTCGGGGGTCGGCTACACCTTC.

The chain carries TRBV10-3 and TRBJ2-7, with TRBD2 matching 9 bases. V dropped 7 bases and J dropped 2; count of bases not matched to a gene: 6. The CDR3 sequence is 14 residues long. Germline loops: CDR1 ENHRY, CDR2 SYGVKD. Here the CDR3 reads CAIKKAGGPYEQYF. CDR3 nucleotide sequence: TGTGCCATCAAGAAAGCGGGAGGCCCCTACGAGCAGTACTTC.

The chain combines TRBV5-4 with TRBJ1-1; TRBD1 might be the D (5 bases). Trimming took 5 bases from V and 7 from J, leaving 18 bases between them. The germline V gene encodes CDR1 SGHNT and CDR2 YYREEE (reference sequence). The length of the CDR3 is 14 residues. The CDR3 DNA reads TGTGCCAGCAGTCTTCAGGGCCGGGGGGGTGAAGCTTTCTTT. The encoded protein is CASSLQGRGGEAFF.

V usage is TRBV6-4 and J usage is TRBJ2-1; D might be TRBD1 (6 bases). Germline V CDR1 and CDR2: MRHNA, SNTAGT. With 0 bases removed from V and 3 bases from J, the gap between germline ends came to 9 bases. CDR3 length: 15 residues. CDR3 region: CASSDSEGVYNEQFF. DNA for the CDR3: TGTGCCAGCAGTGACTCTGAGGGGGTCTACAATGAGCAGTTCTTC.

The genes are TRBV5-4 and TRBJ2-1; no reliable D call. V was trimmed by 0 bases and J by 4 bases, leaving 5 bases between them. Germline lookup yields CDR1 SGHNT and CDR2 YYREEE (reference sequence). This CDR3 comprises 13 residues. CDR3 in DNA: TGTGCCAGCAGCTTGGGCCAGTACAATGAGCAGTTCTTC. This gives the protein CASSLGQYNEQFF.

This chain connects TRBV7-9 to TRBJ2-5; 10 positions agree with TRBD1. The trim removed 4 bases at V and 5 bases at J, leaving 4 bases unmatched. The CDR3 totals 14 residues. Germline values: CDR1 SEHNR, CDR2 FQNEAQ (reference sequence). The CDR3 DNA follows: TGTGCCAGCAGCTCCGGGACAGGGGACGAGACCCAGTACTTC. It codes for CASSSGTGDETQYF. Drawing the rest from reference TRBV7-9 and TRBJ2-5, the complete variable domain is DTGVSQNPRHKITKRGQNVTFRCDPISEHNRLYWYRQTLGQGPEFLTYFQNEAQLEKSRLLSDRFSAERPKGSFSTLEIQRTEQGDSAMYLCASSSGTGDETQYFGPGTRLLVL.

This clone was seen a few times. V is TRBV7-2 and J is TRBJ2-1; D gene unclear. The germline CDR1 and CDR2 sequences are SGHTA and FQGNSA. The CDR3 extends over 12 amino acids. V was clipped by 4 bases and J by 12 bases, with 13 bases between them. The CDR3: CASSSGVWLQFF. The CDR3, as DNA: TGTGCCAGCAGCTCCGGAGTATGGTTGCAGTTCTTC.

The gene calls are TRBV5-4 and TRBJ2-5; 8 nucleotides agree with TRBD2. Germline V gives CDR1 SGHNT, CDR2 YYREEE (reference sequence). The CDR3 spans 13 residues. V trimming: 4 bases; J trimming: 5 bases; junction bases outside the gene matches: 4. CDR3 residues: CASSLGTRETQYF. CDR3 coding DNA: TGTGCCAGCAGCCTGGGGACTAGGGAGACCCAGTACTTC. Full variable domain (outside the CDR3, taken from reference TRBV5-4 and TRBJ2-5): ETGVTQSPTHLIKTRGQQVTLRCSSQSGHNTVSWYQQALGQGPQFIFQYYREEENGRGNFPPRFSGLQFPNYSSELNVNALELDDSALYLCASSLGTRETQYFGPGTRLLVL.

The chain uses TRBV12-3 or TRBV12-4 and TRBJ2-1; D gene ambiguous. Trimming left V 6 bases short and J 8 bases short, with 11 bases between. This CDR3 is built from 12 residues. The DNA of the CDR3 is TGTGCCAGCAGCCCTACCTCGTATGAGCAGTTCTTC. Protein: CASSPTSYEQFF.